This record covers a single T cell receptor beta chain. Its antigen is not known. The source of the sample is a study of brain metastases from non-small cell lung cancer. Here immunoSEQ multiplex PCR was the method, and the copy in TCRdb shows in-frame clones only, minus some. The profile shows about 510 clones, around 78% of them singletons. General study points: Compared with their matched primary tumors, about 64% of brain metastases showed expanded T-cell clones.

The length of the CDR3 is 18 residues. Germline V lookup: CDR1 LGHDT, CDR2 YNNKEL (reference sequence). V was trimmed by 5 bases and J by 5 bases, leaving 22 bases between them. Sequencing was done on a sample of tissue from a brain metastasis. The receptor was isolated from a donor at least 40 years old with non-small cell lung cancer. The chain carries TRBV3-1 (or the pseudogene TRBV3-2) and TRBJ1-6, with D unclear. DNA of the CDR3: TGTGCCAGCAGCACTGTGCTTCCTTTCATACATCATAATTCACCCCTCCACTTT. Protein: CASSTVLPFIHHNSPLHF.